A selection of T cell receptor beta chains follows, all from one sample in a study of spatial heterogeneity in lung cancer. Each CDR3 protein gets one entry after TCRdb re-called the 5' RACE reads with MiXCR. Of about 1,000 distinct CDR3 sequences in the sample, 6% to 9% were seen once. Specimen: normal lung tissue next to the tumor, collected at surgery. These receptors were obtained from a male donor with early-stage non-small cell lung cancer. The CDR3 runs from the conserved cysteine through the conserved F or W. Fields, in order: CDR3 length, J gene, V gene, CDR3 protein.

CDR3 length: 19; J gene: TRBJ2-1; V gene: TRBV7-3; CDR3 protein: CASSTPGLAGVSSRNEQFF
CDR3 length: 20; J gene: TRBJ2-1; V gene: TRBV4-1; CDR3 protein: CASSHPPPGLAPSSYNEQFF
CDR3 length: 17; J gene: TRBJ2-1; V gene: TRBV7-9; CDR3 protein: CASSPAPGRGTYNEQFF
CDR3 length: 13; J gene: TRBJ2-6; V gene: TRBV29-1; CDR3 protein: CSVDPGQVSVLTF
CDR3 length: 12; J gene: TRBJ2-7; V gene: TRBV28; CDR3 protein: CASSWGRYEQYF
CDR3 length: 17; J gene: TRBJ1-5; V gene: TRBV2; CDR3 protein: CASSVLRGQQKNQPQHF
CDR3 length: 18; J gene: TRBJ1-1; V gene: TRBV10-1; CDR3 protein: CASSESLIPGQPNTEAFF
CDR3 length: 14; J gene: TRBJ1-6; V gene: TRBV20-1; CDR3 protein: CSARASRNNSPLHF
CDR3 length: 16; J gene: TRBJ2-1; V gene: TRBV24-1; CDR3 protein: CATSDLMSGGNNEQFF
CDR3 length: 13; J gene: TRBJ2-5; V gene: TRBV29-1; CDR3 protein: CSVRGRPQETQYF
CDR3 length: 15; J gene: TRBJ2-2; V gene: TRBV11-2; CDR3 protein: CASSPRLAYTGELFF
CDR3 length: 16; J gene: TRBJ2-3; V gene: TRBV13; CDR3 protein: CASSLGTGEGTDTQYF
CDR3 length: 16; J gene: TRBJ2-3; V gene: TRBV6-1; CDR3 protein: CASSAKATRGADTQYF
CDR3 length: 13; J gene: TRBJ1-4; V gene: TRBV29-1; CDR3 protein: CSVEEGAGEKLFF
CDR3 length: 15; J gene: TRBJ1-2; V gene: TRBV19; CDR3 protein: CASIRGRGANYGYTF
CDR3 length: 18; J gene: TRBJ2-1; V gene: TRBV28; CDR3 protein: CASSPLFLAGALGHEQFF
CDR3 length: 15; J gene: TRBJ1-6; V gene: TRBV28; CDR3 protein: CASGTSREGYSPLHF
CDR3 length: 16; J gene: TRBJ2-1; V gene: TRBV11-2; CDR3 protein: CASSFSGSARGDEQFF
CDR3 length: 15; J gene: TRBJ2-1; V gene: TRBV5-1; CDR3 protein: CASEASGSSYNEQFF
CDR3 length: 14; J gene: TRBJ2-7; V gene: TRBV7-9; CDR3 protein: CASSSTGGNDEQYF
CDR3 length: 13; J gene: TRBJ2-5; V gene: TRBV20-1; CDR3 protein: CSARDLWKETQYF